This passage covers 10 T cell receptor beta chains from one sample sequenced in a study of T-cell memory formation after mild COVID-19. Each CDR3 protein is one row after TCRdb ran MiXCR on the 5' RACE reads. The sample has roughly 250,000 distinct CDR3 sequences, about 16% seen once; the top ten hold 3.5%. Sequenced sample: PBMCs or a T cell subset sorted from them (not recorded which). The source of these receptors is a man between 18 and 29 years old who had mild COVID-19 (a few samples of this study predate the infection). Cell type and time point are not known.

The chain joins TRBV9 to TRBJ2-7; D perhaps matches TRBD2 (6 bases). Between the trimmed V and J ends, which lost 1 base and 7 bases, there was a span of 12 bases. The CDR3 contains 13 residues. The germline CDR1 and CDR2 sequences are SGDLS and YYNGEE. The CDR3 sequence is CASSVSYGGEQYF. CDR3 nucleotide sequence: TGTGCCAGCAGCGTATCGTACGGGGGAGAGCAGTACTTC.

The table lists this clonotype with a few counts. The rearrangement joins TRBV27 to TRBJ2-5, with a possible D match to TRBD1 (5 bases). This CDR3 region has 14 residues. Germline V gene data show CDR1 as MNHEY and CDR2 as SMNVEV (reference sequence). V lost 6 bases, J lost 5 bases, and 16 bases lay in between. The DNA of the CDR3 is TGTGCCAGCAGGCGCCAAAGGGGTGGGGAGACCCAGTACTTC. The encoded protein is CASRRQRGGETQYF.

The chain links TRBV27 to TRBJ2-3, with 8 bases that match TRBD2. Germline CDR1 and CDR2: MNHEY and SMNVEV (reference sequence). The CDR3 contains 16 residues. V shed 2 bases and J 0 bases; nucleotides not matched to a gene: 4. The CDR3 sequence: CASSLRERGSTDTQYF. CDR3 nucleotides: TGTGCCAGCAGTTTAAGGGAGCGGGGGAGCACAGATACGCAGTATTTT.

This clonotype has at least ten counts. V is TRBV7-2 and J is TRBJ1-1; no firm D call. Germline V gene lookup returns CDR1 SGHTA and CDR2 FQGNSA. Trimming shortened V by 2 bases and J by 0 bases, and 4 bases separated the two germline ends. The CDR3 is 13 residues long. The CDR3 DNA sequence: TGTGCCAGCAGCTTACGGATGAACACTGAAGCTTTCTTT. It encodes CASSLRMNTEAFF.

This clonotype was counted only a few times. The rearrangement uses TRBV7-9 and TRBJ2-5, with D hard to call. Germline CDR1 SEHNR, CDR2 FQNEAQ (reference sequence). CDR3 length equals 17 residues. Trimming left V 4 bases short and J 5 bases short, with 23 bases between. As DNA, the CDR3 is TGTGCCAGCAGCTCTCCCCCACCGGGCAACCTCAGGGAGACCCAGTACTTC. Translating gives CASSSPPPGNLRETQYF.

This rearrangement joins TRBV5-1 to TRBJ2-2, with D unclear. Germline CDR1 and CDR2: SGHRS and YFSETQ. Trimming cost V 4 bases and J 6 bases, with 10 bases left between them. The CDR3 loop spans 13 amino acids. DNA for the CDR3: TGCGCCAGCAGCCAGATAACGGCCGGGGAGCTGTTTTTT. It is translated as CASSQITAGELFF.

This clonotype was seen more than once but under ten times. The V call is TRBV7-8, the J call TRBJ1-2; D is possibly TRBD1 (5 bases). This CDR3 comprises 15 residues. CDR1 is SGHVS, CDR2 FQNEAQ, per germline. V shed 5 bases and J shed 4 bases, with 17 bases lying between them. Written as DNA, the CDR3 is TGTGCCAGCAGCACCCAAAGGGGTATCCGCTATGGCTACACCTTC. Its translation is CASSTQRGIRYGYTF.

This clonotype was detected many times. The CDR3 DNA reads TGCAGTGCCCTGACTAGCGGGGGAATCAGTGGCACAGATACGCAGTATTTT. Protein sequence: CSALTSGGISGTDTQYF. The chain links TRBV20-1 to TRBJ2-3; 12 positions match TRBD2. Germline V lookup: CDR1 DFQATT, CDR2 SNEGSKA (reference sequence). The CDR3 runs to 17 residues. After removal of 6 bases from V and 1 base from J, the junction contained 11 bases not matched to a gene.

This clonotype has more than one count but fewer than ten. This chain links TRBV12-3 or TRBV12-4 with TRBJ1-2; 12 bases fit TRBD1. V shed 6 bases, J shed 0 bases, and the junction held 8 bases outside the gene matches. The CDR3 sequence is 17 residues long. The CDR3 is CASRRGQGARSNYGYTF. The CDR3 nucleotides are TGTGCCAGCAGGAGGGGACAGGGGGCTAGGTCTAACTATGGCTACACCTTC.

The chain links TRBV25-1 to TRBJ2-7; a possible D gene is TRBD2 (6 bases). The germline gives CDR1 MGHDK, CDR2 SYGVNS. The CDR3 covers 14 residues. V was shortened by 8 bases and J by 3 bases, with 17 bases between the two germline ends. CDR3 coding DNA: TGTGCCAGCTCCCGGAGGGGCGGACACTACGAGCAGTACTTC. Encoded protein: CASSRRGGHYEQYF.